This T cell receptor (beta chain) stems from a study of blood T cell repertoires in COVID-19. Study background: Sources were T cells, B-cell-depleted T cells, or PBMCs; the material itself was cDNA or gDNA.

Only in-frame clones appear in the TCRdb table, and some are missing; sequencing was by immunoSEQ multiplex PCR. Of some 17,000 clones in the sample, 87% were seen once. The material sequenced was peripheral blood. This clonotype originated in a man between 50 and 59 years old with active COVID-19.

The CDR3 region is CAWSTSGANVLTF. CDR3 bases: TGTGCCTGGAGTACTTCTGGGGCCAACGTCCTGACTTTC. The rearrangement links TRBV30 to TRBJ2-6; D is unresolved. Germline values: CDR1 GTSNPN, CDR2 SVGIG (reference sequence). The CDR3 totals 13 residues. V was trimmed by 2 bases and J by 1 base, leaving 3 bases between them.